These 27 T cell receptor beta chains came from one sample sequenced in a study of T-cell reconstitution after alpha-beta-depleted transplantation in children. Construction of the TCRbeta library involved unique molecular identifiers. TCRdb reprocessed the PCR reads with MiXCR, giving one entry per CDR3 protein. The table records around 210,000 distinct CDR3 sequences, approximately 6.9% of them present only once. The specimen comprised PBMCs, sampled before TCRalphabeta/CD19-depleted stem cell transplant. These TCRs come from a boy aged 2 to 9 with acute lymphoblastic leukemia, due to receive a stem cell transplant.

This clonotype was seen repeatedly, ten times or more. The chain joins TRBV4-3 to TRBJ2-1; 8 nucleotides agree with TRBD2. The V and J ends lost 2 bases and 4 bases, in that order; junction bases with no gene match: 7. The CDR3 covers 16 residues. Looked up from germline, CDR1 is LGHNA and CDR2 is YSLEER. The CDR3, as DNA: TGCGCCAGCAGCCAACTCGGACTAGCCGGGTACAATGAGCAGTTCTTC. This encodes CASSQLGLAGYNEQFF.

In its sample, this clonotype was seen many times. The rearrangement joins TRBV3-1 to TRBJ2-2; no definite D call. Trimming cost V 0 bases and J 1 base, with 6 bases left between them. The CDR3 runs 15 residues. The germline CDR1 and CDR2 sequences are LGHDT and YNNKEL (reference sequence). For the CDR3, the DNA is TGTGCCAGCAGCCAAGAGCTCGGGAACACCGGGGAGCTGTTTTTT. Translating it yields CASSQELGNTGELFF.

Ten or more counts support this clonotype. The chain has TRBV20-1 and TRBJ2-7; D is tentatively TRBD1 or TRBD2 (7 bases each). CDR3 size: 14 residues. CDR1 and CDR2 (germline): DFQATT, SNEGSKA (reference sequence). V was trimmed by 5 bases and J by 6 bases, leaving 20 bases between them. The CDR3 region has the DNA TGCAGTGCTTCCTCAGGGGGGGTCGGTGGCGAGCAGTACTTC. Translating gives CSASSGGVGGEQYF.

V and J are TRBV5-5 and TRBJ2-5, with D unclear. Trimming stripped 4 bases from V and 7 bases from J, with 14 bases between. Germline-derived CDR1 and CDR2 are SGHKS and YYEKEE (reference sequence). The CDR3 consists of 13 residues. The chain's CDR3 is CASSPDGPRTQYF. CDR3 bases: TGTGCCAGCAGCCCCGACGGGCCCAGGACCCAGTACTTC.

The chain has TRBV27 and TRBJ2-1, with no clear D. The germline V gene has CDR1 MNHEY and CDR2 SMNVEV (reference sequence). The germline V and J ends were trimmed by 5 bases and 5 bases, with 13 bases remaining between them. The length of the CDR3 is 14 residues. The CDR3 DNA follows: TGTGCCAGCAGTCCGCCTAGAGAAAACAATGAGCAGTTCTTC. Protein product: CASSPPRENNEQFF.

There are many counts of this clonotype. The chain uses TRBV20-1 and TRBJ2-1; tentatively, D is TRBD2 (6 bases). The CDR3 totals 14 residues. Germline CDR1 is DFQATT and CDR2 is SNEGSKA (reference sequence). Trimming pared 7 bases from V and 6 bases from J, leaving 19 bases between. The DNA of the CDR3 is TGCAGTGGTGTCCCGGGAGATCGGGCCAATGAGCAGTTCTTC. Its protein product is CSGVPGDRANEQFF.

This clonotype was found many times. One end of the junction varies from germline; a read error may be responsible. V usage is TRBV7-9 and J usage is TRBJ2-3; 7 bases are a match to TRBD1. Germline-derived CDR1 and CDR2 are SEHNR and FQNEAQ (reference sequence). This CDR3 is built from 10 residues. CDR3 nucleotides: TGTGCCAGCAGCTTAGATGGACAGGTTTTT. Translating it yields CASSLDGQVF.

This clonotype appeared many times. The chain recombines TRBV5-1 with TRBJ2-7; 8 nucleotides agree with TRBD2. This CDR3 spans 14 amino acids. J lost 3 bases, V lost 5 bases, and 7 bases had no gene match. Germline CDR1 SGHRS, CDR2 YFSETQ. The CDR3 sequence: CASSTTGGDYEQYF. CDR3 nucleotide sequence: TGCGCCAGCAGTACCACGGGAGGGGACTACGAGCAGTACTTC.

The chain combines TRBV20-1 with TRBJ2-2; D not resolved. The CDR3 spans 12 residues. CDR1 and CDR2 (germline): DFQATT, SNEGSKA (reference sequence). Between the trimmed V and J ends, which lost 0 bases and 5 bases, there was a span of 4 bases. CDR3 in amino acids: CSARESTGELFF. CDR3 DNA: TGCAGTGCTAGAGAATCGACCGGGGAGCTGTTTTTT.

This clonotype showed up many times. The chain has TRBV20-1 and TRBJ2-1; no definite D call. CDR1 and CDR2 from the germline V gene are DFQATT and SNEGSKA (reference sequence). The CDR3 has 15 residues. Trimming stripped 2 bases from V and 0 bases from J, with 11 bases between. The CDR3 sequence: CSARISRDSYNEQFF. CDR3 nucleotide sequence: TGCAGTGCTAGAATATCTAGGGACTCCTACAATGAGCAGTTCTTC.

This clonotype was seen many times. The rearrangement links TRBV7-9 to TRBJ1-4, with unresolved D. CDR1 is SEHNR and CDR2 is FQNEAQ in the germline V gene (reference sequence). This CDR3 comprises 13 residues. Trimming took 5 bases from V and 8 from J, leaving 12 bases between them. For the CDR3, the DNA is TGTGCCAGCAGCCCCAATGGAGAGGAAAAACTGTTTTTT. This codes for CASSPNGEEKLFF. The whole variable domain, remainder taken from reference TRBV7-9 and TRBJ1-4, is DTGVSQNPRHKITKRGQNVTFRCDPISEHNRLYWYRQTLGQGPEFLTYFQNEAQLEKSRLLSDRFSAERPKGSFSTLEIQRTEQGDSAMYLCASSPNGEEKLFFGSGTQLSVL.

This clonotype has a count of ten or more. The chain couples TRBV29-1 to TRBJ1-1; D remains unclear. This CDR3 contains 13 residues. V was pared by 4 bases and J by 1 base, with 10 bases between. CDR1 and CDR2 from the germline V gene are SQVTM and ANQGSEA. CDR3 DNA: TGCAGCGTTGTAGAAGTAGCGAACACTGAAGCTTTCTTT. It translates to CSVVEVANTEAFF.

This clonotype was seen at least ten times. The gene calls are TRBV29-1 and TRBJ1-2; 7 bases are a match to TRBD1. The CDR3 is made up of 14 amino acids. Germline trimming cut 7 bases from V and 5 bases from J; bases unmatched to any gene: 13. Looked up from germline, CDR1 is SQVTM and CDR2 is ANQGSEA. The CDR3 sequence: CSASDRATIYGYTF. In DNA, the CDR3 is TGCAGCGCCAGTGACAGGGCGACAATTTATGGCTACACCTTC.

The chain links TRBV28 to TRBJ1-1; possible D gene TRBD1, 5 bases. CDR3 length equals 15 residues. V was clipped by 7 bases and J by 5 bases, with 20 bases between them. Germline V gives CDR1 MDHEN, CDR2 SYDVKM. The CDR3 region is CASNKRGRMGTEAFF. The CDR3, as DNA: TGTGCCAGCAATAAGAGGGGCAGGATGGGTACTGAAGCTTTCTTT.

This clonotype was recorded many times. The chain uses TRBV28 and TRBJ2-1; TRBD2 matches 14 bases. This CDR3 is built from 16 residues. Germline CDR1 reads MDHEN; CDR2 reads SYDVKM. Trimming at V came to 7 bases and at J to 9 bases, leaving 11 bases not matched to a gene. The CDR3 sequence: CASNRSGTSGSSEQFF. The DNA for the CDR3 is TGTGCCAGCAATCGTTCTGGGACTAGCGGGAGCAGTGAGCAGTTCTTC.

This clonotype was found many times. This sequence joins TRBV4-3 and TRBJ2-3; TRBD2 matches 11 bases. This CDR3 has 16 amino acids. V was clipped by 0 bases and J by 5 bases; unmatched bases: 4. Germline CDR1 LGHNA, CDR2 YSLEER. The CDR3 DNA reads TGCGCCAGCAGCCAAGACGAGACTAGCGGGGAAGATACGCAGTATTTT. It yields the protein CASSQDETSGEDTQYF.

The sample holds many counts of this clonotype. The V call is TRBV6-2 or TRBV6-3, the J call TRBJ2-2; 9 nucleotides agree with TRBD2. After removal of 5 bases from V and 3 bases from J, the junction contained 7 bases not matched to a gene. The CDR3 spans 16 residues. Germline lookup yields CDR1 MNHEY and CDR2 SVGEGT. The CDR3 DNA follows: TGTGCCAGCAGTAACCGGCTAGCGGGGTACACCGGGGAGCTGTTTTTT. Protein product: CASSNRLAGYTGELFF.

This clonotype was seen ten or more times. The rearrangement links TRBV20-1 to TRBJ2-5, with 11 bases aligning to TRBD1. Germline V gene lookup returns CDR1 DFQATT and CDR2 SNEGSKA (reference sequence). V lost 5 bases, J lost 4 bases, and 6 bases stayed unmatched. The CDR3 loop spans 14 amino acids. The CDR3 DNA reads TGCAGTGCTTCCCGGACAGGGGGCCTAGAGACCCAGTACTTC. Its translation is CSASRTGGLETQYF.

The rearrangement joins TRBV25-1 to TRBJ2-2, with a weak D call TRBD2 (5 bases). Germline lookup yields CDR1 MGHDK and CDR2 SYGVNS. The CDR3 has 14 residues. Trimming removed 9 bases at V and 5 bases at J, with 16 bases between. The CDR3 bases are TGTGCCAGGGGCCTCGGGATTCTTACCGGGGAGCTGTTTTTT. It specifies CARGLGILTGELFF.

This clonotype was picked up many times. The chain links TRBV18 to TRBJ2-1, with 9 bases that match TRBD1. The V gene's germline CDR1 is KGHSH and CDR2 LQKENI. The CDR3 covers 15 residues. The V and J ends lost 3 bases and 5 bases, in that order; junction bases with no gene match: 5. This CDR3 reads CASSPRGQGDNEQFF. CDR3 DNA: TGTGCCAGCTCACCTCGGGGACAGGGCGACAATGAGCAGTTCTTC.

This clonotype was seen ten or more times. The rearrangement links TRBV30 to TRBJ2-1; D is possibly TRBD1 (5 bases). CDR1 and CDR2 from the germline V gene are GTSNPN and SVGIG (reference sequence). The CDR3 runs to 14 residues. Trimming removed 3 bases at V and 6 bases at J, with 15 bases between. CDR3 loop: CAWRSAGNTNEQFF. CDR3 nucleotide sequence: TGTGCCTGGAGATCGGCAGGGAACACCAATGAGCAGTTCTTC.

This clonotype was counted many times. This sequence joins TRBV7-2 and TRBJ2-3, with TRBD2 identical over 10 bases. Germline loops: CDR1 SGHTA, CDR2 FQGNSA. The CDR3 has 17 amino acids. The J segment lost 5 bases and the V segment lost 5 bases, leaving 13 bases of the junction unmatched. The CDR3 DNA sequence: TGTGCCAGCAGCACCCATAGCGGGGGGTCTGTTGGAGATACGCAGTATTTT. Protein: CASSTHSGGSVGDTQYF.

Comment on this clonotype: Germline and junction disagree at one end, which may indicate a read error. The gene calls are TRBV16 and TRBJ2-1; TRBD2 is a possible D gene (5 bases). The CDR3 sequence is 17 residues long. The germline V gene has CDR1 KGHSY and CDR2 FQNENV. CDR3 protein: CTSCQPISEKGPIAQFF. The CDR3 bases are TGTACCAGCTGCCAACCGATTAGCGAAAAAGGGCCAATTGCGCAGTTCTTC.

This clonotype was counted only a few times. The chain couples TRBV7-3 to TRBJ2-1; D remains unclear. This CDR3 has 14 residues. Deletions cut 7 bases from V and 5 bases from J, with 15 bases between. Germline V gives CDR1 SGHTA, CDR2 FQGTGA. The CDR3 sequence: CASIEGKGHNEQFF. The CDR3 DNA reads as TGTGCCAGCATCGAAGGGAAGGGCCACAATGAGCAGTTCTTC.

CDR3 in amino acids: CASRETGVWNSPLHF. CDR3 in DNA: TGTGCCAGCAGAGAAACAGGGGTTTGGAATTCACCCCTCCACTTT. The chain employs TRBV25-1 and TRBJ1-6, with 7 bases lining up with TRBD1. Unmatched junction bases numbered 9, after V lost 6 bases and J lost 7 bases. The CDR3 is 15 residues long. Germline V CDR1 and CDR2: MGHDK, SYGVNS.

This clonotype was detected only a few times. CDR3 amino acids: CASWDISYEQYF. The CDR3 bases are TGTGCCAGCTGGGACATCTCCTACGAGCAGTACTTC. This rearrangement joins TRBV27 to TRBJ2-7; D is perhaps TRBD1 (6 bases). CDR1 is MNHEY, CDR2 SMNVEV, per germline (reference sequence). The CDR3 runs to 12 residues. V lost 8 bases, J lost 0 bases, and 8 bases lay in between.

This clonotype was recorded many times. The J gene is TRBJ2-3, the V gene TRBV20-1; 8 bases are shared with TRBD2. V trimming: 5 bases; J trimming: 2 bases; junction bases outside the gene matches: 6. CDR1 DFQATT and CDR2 SNEGSKA come from the germline V gene (reference sequence). The CDR3 covers 14 residues. This CDR3 is CSAPLAGHTDTQYF. CDR3 bases: TGCAGTGCTCCGCTAGCGGGCCACACAGATACGCAGTATTTT.